A single sample is the source of the 29 T cell receptor beta chains below, sequenced in a study of monozygotic twins with inflammatory bowel disease. TCRdb processed the 5' RACE reads again and assigns one entry to each CDR3 protein, with no DNA. This repertoire comprises 150,000 or so distinct CDR3 sequences; its ten largest clones make up less than 7.5%. Material for sequencing was blood. These receptors all come from a human donor with ulcerative colitis or Crohn's disease, or a healthy co-twin of an affected twin (not recorded which).

This chain connects TRBV12-3 or TRBV12-4 to TRBJ1-4. This CDR3 has 17 residues. The CDR3 loop is CASSLVVRRATNEKLFF.

The rearrangement joins TRBV19 to TRBJ1-1; TCRdb gives TRBD1 as the D gene, but with no DNA this cannot be confirmed. Germline CDR1 is LNHDA and CDR2 is SQIVND (reference sequence). The CDR3 is 14 amino acids. The CDR3 reads CASNLQGAFAEAFF.

V gene TRBV25-1 combines with J gene TRBJ1-5; TCRdb's assignment of TRBD1 cannot be checked, as there is no DNA. This CDR3 region has 15 residues. Germline V gene sequence: CDR1 MGHDK, CDR2 SYGVNS. CDR3 sequence: CASSAGGAGNQPQHF.

V is TRBV4-3 and J is TRBJ2-7; TCRdb reports TRBD2, a call that lacks DNA to check it against. Germline V gives CDR1 LGHNA, CDR2 YSLEER. CDR3 size: 13 residues. The CDR3 region is CASSPGLAYEQYF.

The chain links TRBV7-6 to TRBJ1-4; the TCRdb D gene call, TRBD1, has no DNA to confirm it. Looked up from germline, CDR1 is SGHVS and CDR2 is FNYEAQ. The CDR3 covers 15 residues. The CDR3 loop reads CASSPGQGTNEKLFF.

The V call is TRBV7-2, the J call TRBJ1-1. Looked up from germline, CDR1 is SGHTA and CDR2 is FQGNSA. This CDR3 is 14 amino acids long. The CDR3 reads CASSPNRMNTEAFF.

This rearrangement joins TRBV29-1 to TRBJ2-7. The CDR3 loop spans 11 amino acids. Germline lookup yields CDR1 SQVTM and CDR2 ANQGSEA. This CDR3 reads CSVEVYNEQYF.

The rearrangement links TRBV6-5 to TRBJ2-1; TCRdb picks TRBD1, but there is no DNA to check that call. Germline CDR1 and CDR2: MNHEY and SVGAGI. This CDR3 comprises 15 residues. The CDR3 loop is CASSYSNRGNNEQFF.

The gene calls are TRBV5-4 and TRBJ2-5; TCRdb outputs TRBD1, but without DNA this stays unchecked. The CDR3 covers 17 residues. Germline values: CDR1 SGHNT, CDR2 YYREEE (reference sequence). The CDR3 protein is CASSSPDPGTLQETQYF.

The gene calls are TRBV27 and TRBJ1-2; the TRBD1 assignment by TCRdb is unverifiable without DNA. Germline values: CDR1 MNHEY, CDR2 SMNVEV (reference sequence). The CDR3 loop spans 14 amino acids. The CDR3 sequence is CASSPGQGAYGYTF.

V gene TRBV5-1 combines with J gene TRBJ1-2; TCRdb selects TRBD1, and the lack of DNA leaves this call unchecked. Looked up from germline, CDR1 is SGHRS and CDR2 is YFSETQ. This CDR3 spans 14 amino acids. CDR3 residues: CASSLAGTGGGYTF.

This chain joins TRBV5-1 and TRBJ1-1; TCRdb returns TRBD1, unconfirmable since there is no DNA. The germline CDR1 and CDR2 sequences are SGHRS and YFSETQ. The CDR3 extends over 14 amino acids. The CDR3 protein is CASSSDRGGTEAFF.

The rearrangement links TRBV2 to TRBJ1-5; absent DNA, TCRdb's TRBD1 call cannot be checked. The germline V gene has CDR1 SNHLY and CDR2 FYNNEI. The CDR3 runs 15 residues. The CDR3 reads CASTPGRGPNQPQHF.

The chain is built from TRBV24-1 and TRBJ2-5; the TCRdb D gene call, TRBD1, has no DNA to confirm it. The germline V gene encodes CDR1 KGHDR and CDR2 SFDVKD. CDR3 length equals 15 residues. The chain's CDR3 is CATSDGDRDGETQYF.

The V call is TRBV6-1, the J call TRBJ2-7. Germline V CDR1 and CDR2: MNHNS, SASEGT. The CDR3 is made up of 14 amino acids. CDR3: CASSHKRSSYEQYF.

This sequence joins TRBV19 and TRBJ1-6; TCRdb names TRBD1, which stays unverified in the absence of DNA. The germline CDR1 and CDR2 sequences are LNHDA and SQIVND (reference sequence). This CDR3 comprises 14 residues. CDR3 loop: CASKSAGTHSPLHF. Using reference TRBV19 and TRBJ1-6 for the parts outside the CDR3, the full variable domain is DGGITQSPKYLFRKEGQNVTLSCEQNLNHDAMYWYRQDPGQGLRLIYYSQIVNDFQKGDIAEGYSVSREKKESFPLTVTSAQKNPTAFYLCASKSAGTHSPLHFGNGTRLTVT.

This chain links TRBV5-1 with TRBJ2-1. The germline gives CDR1 SGHRS, CDR2 YFSETQ. This CDR3 is built from 13 residues. This chain's CDR3 is CASSFDGHNEQFF.

The rearrangement joins TRBV7-9 to TRBJ2-3. Germline CDR1 SEHNR, CDR2 FQNEAQ (reference sequence). The CDR3 sequence is 14 residues long. CDR3 sequence: CASSPPLAADTQYF. Full variable domain (missing parts from reference TRBV7-9 and TRBJ2-3): DTGVSQNPRHKITKRGQNVTFRCDPISEHNRLYWYRQTLGQGPEFLTYFQNEAQLEKSRLLSDRFSAERPKGSFSTLEIQRTEQGDSAMYLCASSPPLAADTQYFGPGTRLTVL.

J is TRBJ1-5 and V is TRBV7-6; TCRdb's assignment of TRBD1 cannot be checked, as there is no DNA. Germline V gene lookup returns CDR1 SGHVS and CDR2 FNYEAQ. The CDR3 has 14 amino acids. CDR3 loop: CASSLGGGSQPQHF.

The chain uses TRBV20-1 and TRBJ2-1; the TRBD1 assignment by TCRdb is unverifiable without DNA. Germline V gene data show CDR1 as DFQATT and CDR2 as SNEGSKA (reference sequence). This CDR3 is 12 amino acids long. CDR3 region: CSGDGSYNEQFF.

The gene calls are TRBV5-1 and TRBJ2-1. This CDR3 has 16 amino acids. Germline CDR1 reads SGHRS; CDR2 reads YFSETQ. This chain's CDR3 is CASSLEGPSSYNEQFF.

J is TRBJ1-5 and V is TRBV7-8. CDR3 size: 16 residues. Germline-derived CDR1 and CDR2 are SGHVS and FQNEAQ. This CDR3 is CASSTKRTGINQPQHF.

The chain uses TRBV5-4 and TRBJ2-1; without DNA, the TCRdb call of TRBD2 cannot be checked. Germline CDR1 reads SGHNT; CDR2 reads YYREEE (reference sequence). The CDR3 is made up of 16 amino acids. The CDR3 reads CASSFSTGLAGHEQFF.

The chain employs TRBV28 and TRBJ1-5; the D call of TRBD1 rests on TCRdb alone, since no DNA is present to check it. CDR1 and CDR2 from the germline V gene are MDHEN and SYDVKM. This CDR3 has 13 amino acids. CDR3 in amino acids: CVSGGNSNQPQHF.

The chain is built from TRBV6-2 or TRBV6-3 and TRBJ2-7; the TCRdb D gene call, TRBD1, has no DNA to confirm it. Looked up from germline, CDR1 is MNHEY and CDR2 is SVGEGT. The CDR3 covers 14 residues. This CDR3 is CASSYETGSYEQYF.

The CDR3 protein is CSGAGGYNQETQYF. This rearrangement joins TRBV20-1 to TRBJ2-5; the TCRdb call, TRBD1, lacks DNA for checking. Germline V gives CDR1 DFQATT, CDR2 SNEGSKA (reference sequence). The CDR3 loop spans 14 amino acids.

This sequence joins TRBV20-1 and TRBJ1-5; the D call from TCRdb, TRBD1, cannot be confirmed without DNA. Germline assignment: CDR1 DFQATT and CDR2 SNEGSKA (reference sequence). CDR3 length: 14 residues. The chain's CDR3 is CSANRQGADQPQHF.

V and J are TRBV15 and TRBJ2-2; TCRdb outputs TRBD2, but without DNA this stays unchecked. From germline, CDR1 is LNHNV and CDR2 YYDKDF (reference sequence). The CDR3 covers 17 residues. This CDR3 reads CATSRDSTSRNTGELFF.

The chain is built from TRBV5-1 and TRBJ1-1; absent DNA, TCRdb's TRBD1 call cannot be checked. Germline V gene data show CDR1 as SGHRS and CDR2 as YFSETQ. This CDR3 is built from 14 residues. This CDR3 reads CASTLMGGRAEAFF.